These 6 T cell receptor beta chains came from one sample sequenced in a study of OX40 agonist ivuxolimab in advanced cancers. The repertoire was sequenced with immunoSEQ multiplex PCR; TCRdb's copy has only in-frame clones and lacks some. The table has nearly 70,000 clones, roughly four fifths seen once. The sequences come from CD4+ or CD8+ T cells sorted from blood, collected in a trial of the OX40 agonist ivuxolimab. These receptors came from an adult with an advanced solid tumor such as melanoma, head and neck, liver or kidney cancer.

This chain's CDR3 is CASSKGVIETQYF. CDR3 sequence (DNA): TGTGCCAGCAGCAAAGGAGTAATTGAGACCCAGTACTTC. The chain employs TRBV14 and TRBJ2-5; D gene unclear. With 5 bases removed from V and 5 bases from J, the gap between germline ends came to 12 bases. Germline CDR1 reads SGHDN; CDR2 reads FVKESK. The CDR3 contains 13 residues.

This chain uses TRBV27 with TRBJ2-7; 9 nucleotides align to TRBD1. V gave up 5 bases and J gave up 4 bases; unmatched junction bases: 12. The CDR3 has 16 amino acids. Germline assignment: CDR1 MNHEY and CDR2 SMNVEV (reference sequence). CDR3 bases: TGTGCCAGCAGTATTATGGGACAGGGTGGTCGATACGAGCAGTACTTC. Its protein is CASSIMGQGGRYEQYF.

This clone was found once. The J gene is TRBJ2-4, the V gene TRBV5-4; D could derive from TRBD1 or TRBD2 (5 bases each). Germline loops: CDR1 SGHNT, CDR2 YYREEE (reference sequence). The CDR3 loop spans 14 amino acids. V was pared by 2 bases and J by 6 bases, with 12 bases between. The CDR3 protein is CASSFGDRANIQYF. CDR3 DNA: TGTGCCAGCAGCTTCGGGGACCGTGCAAACATTCAGTACTTC.

V gene TRBV7-9 combines with J gene TRBJ2-3, with 7 positions matching TRBD1. Germline V gene sequence: CDR1 SEHNR, CDR2 FQNEAQ (reference sequence). Trimming cost V 3 bases and J 4 bases; bases outside gene matches: 10. The CDR3 totals 16 residues. DNA for the CDR3: TGTGCCAGCAGCTTCCTGACAGGGAGTCAGGCAGATACGCAGTATTTT. Translated, it gives CASSFLTGSQADTQYF.

The gene calls are TRBV2 and TRBJ1-5; tentative D call: TRBD1 (6 bases). The CDR3 has 14 residues. Germline V CDR1 and CDR2: SNHLY, FYNNEI. V lost 5 bases and J 3 bases, leaving 11 bases between the germline ends. CDR3 amino acids: CASSPQGNNQPQHF. In nucleotides, the CDR3 is TGTGCCAGCAGTCCCCAGGGGAACAATCAGCCCCAGCATTTT. Full variable domain (missing parts from reference TRBV2 and TRBJ1-5): EPEVTQTPSHQVTQMGQEVILRCVPISNHLYFYWYRQILGQKVEFLVSFYNNEISEKSEIFDDQFSVERPDGSNFTLKIRSTKLEDSAMYFCASSPQGNNQPQHFGDGTRLSIL.

The genes are TRBV11-2 and TRBJ2-6, with D uncertain. Germline V CDR1 and CDR2: SGHAT, FQNNGV. V lost 4 bases and J lost 0, with 4 bases in between. This CDR3 contains 14 residues. The CDR3 DNA follows: TGTGCCAGCAGCTCCCTCTCTGGGGCCAACGTCCTGACTTTC. Encoded protein: CASSSLSGANVLTF.